The T cell receptor beta chain described here comes from a study of shared clonotypes between healthy human individuals. Overall study context: Each donor had three CD4 naive, three CD4 memory, two CD8 naive and one CD8 memory plate.

Running of the assay took place at deep level. TCRdb's copy holds only in-frame clones and misses some; the assay was immunoSEQ multiplex PCR. The table records roughly 500,000 clones, about 96% of them present only once. Germline CDR1 is SQVTM and CDR2 is ANQGSEA. The CDR3 has 19 amino acids. The chain recombines TRBV29-1 with TRBJ2-5; 15 positions match TRBD2. The J call could be wrong; TRBJ2-7 is a better fit for the DNA end. This clonotype originated in a woman in her twenties or thirties in good health. The sequenced sample consisted of naive CD4+ T cells sorted from blood. Stated subset: CD45RA+ positively selected. The CDR3 protein is CSVEQVRTSGRGRAYEQYF. The CDR3 region has the DNA TGCAGCGTTGAACAAGTTAGGACTAGCGGGAGGGGACGGGCCTACGAGCAGTACTTC.